This TCR beta chain was sequenced in a study of human T cells and chemical hapten exposure. The time point: patch test 3, about 24 weeks after DPC sensitization. As for treatment: therapeutic diphenylcyclopropenone sensitization with weekly scalp DPC. Blood draws preceded each patch test application. Methods used by the authors: Samples contained a median of 95,638 TCRs, with a range of roughly 23,224 to 700,000. Each CDR3 protein is one row after TCRdb ran MiXCR on the RACE reads. TCRdb, not the original authors, processed these V and J calls. The sample has under 200,000 distinct CDR3 sequences, about a quarter seen once. Germline CDR1 reads SGHDT; CDR2 reads YYEEEE. This CDR3 region has 16 residues. V shed 0 bases and J 5 bases; nucleotides not matched to a gene: 6. This clonotype was detected many times. Its antigen remains unidentified. Broader study findings: Relative to control repertoires, expanded TCRs gave rise to significantly more large CDR3 similarity clusters.

This rearrangement joins TRBV5-6 to TRBJ2-1; 9 nucleotides line up with TRBD2. This clonotype was sampled from a woman younger than 35 with alopecia areata. Some clones in this sample may be carry-over from other donors' samples. Sequences were derived from whole blood, sampled in connection with sensitization to the hapten diphenylcyclopropenone (DPC). CDR3: CASSLVGLAGNNEQFF. In DNA, the CDR3 is TGTGCCAGCAGCTTGGTTGGTCTAGCGGGAAACAATGAGCAGTTCTTC.